Listed below are T cell receptor beta chains from one sample, sequenced in a study of vaccination and CD4 T cells after COVID-19. Their specific antigens are unknown. Using its own MiXCR run on the PCR reads, TCRdb lists one record per CDR3 protein. The data contain about 20,000 distinct CDR3 sequences, around 40% of them singletons. Here the sequenced sample was CD4+ T cells from blood, cultured in vitro, taken before SARS-CoV-2 vaccination. The source is a human donor who received a COVID-19 vaccine. Each CDR3 is given with its conserved first and last residue. D genes are given only for firm matches. Some rows have no size entry. The others give once, few or many, or a class for an expanded clone.

>TRBV5-1|15|-|TRBJ2-1|TRBD2
TGCGCCAGCAGCTTGGCTAGCGGGGGAATCAATGAGCAGTTCTTC
CASSLASGGINEQFF
>TRBV7-2|15|-|TRBJ2-3|-
TGTGCCAGCAGCTTAGGGGGAAAGAGCACAGATACGCAGTATTTT
CASSLGGKSTDTQYF
>TRBV7-8|15|-|TRBJ1-4|-
TGTGCCAGCAGCCCCAAGACAGCCTTTAATGAAAAACTGTTTTTT
CASSPKTAFNEKLFF
>TRBV20-1|13|few|TRBJ1-2|-
TGCAGTGCTAGACCCCAGGGAACCTATGGCTACACCTTC
CSARPQGTYGYTF
>TRBV6-1|14|-|TRBJ2-4|-
TGTGCCAGCAACCCCGAGGTGGCCAAAAACATTCAGTACTTC
CASNPEVAKNIQYF
>TRBV19|14|-|TRBJ1-2|-
TGTGCCAGTAGGTCCGGGACAACTTTTCCTGGCTACACCTTC
CASRSGTTFPGYTF
>TRBV6-1|10|-|TRBJ1-2|-
TGTGCCAGCCGAGGCTATGGCTACACCTTC
CASRGYGYTF
>TRBV20-1|13|-|TRBJ1-4|-
TGCAGTGCTAGAGGGGGAGGTAATGAAAAACTGTTTTTT
CSARGGGNEKLFF
>TRBV30|12|-|TRBJ2-5|-
TGTGCCCGAGGAGGAGCAACGGAGACCCAGTACTTC
CARGGATETQYF
>TRBV19|16|few|TRBJ2-2|TRBD2
TGTGCCAGTAGTAGGGGACTAGCAGAGGGCACCGGGGAGCTGTTTTTT
CASSRGLAEGTGELFF
>TRBV20-1|14|few|TRBJ1-1|-
TGCAGTGCTAGCGCCCCGAGGGGGAACACTGAAGCTTTCTTT
CSASAPRGNTEAFF
>TRBV20-1|16|few|TRBJ2-3|TRBD2
TGCAGTGCTCCGCCGCGGACTAGCGGGGTCACAGATACGCAGTATTTT
CSAPPRTSGVTDTQYF
>TRBV2|16|-|TRBJ1-6|TRBD1
TGTGCCAGCAGTGACTTAGGGACAGGGGGAACTTCACCCCTCCACTTT
CASSDLGTGGTSPLHF
>TRBV2|12|few|TRBJ1-1|-
TGTGCCAGCAGAAGAACGAACACTGAAGCTTTCTTT
CASRRTNTEAFF
>TRBV29-1|13|-|TRBJ1-1|TRBD1
TGCAGCGTAACCACAGGGGGGGGAACTGAAGCTTTCTTT
CSVTTGGGTEAFF
>TRBV11-2|13|once|TRBJ2-1|-
TGTGCCAGCAGCTTATACCCCCCCAATGAGCAGTTCTTC
CASSLYPPNEQFF
>TRBV12-3/TRBV12-4|20|-|TRBJ2-5|TRBD2
TGTGCCAGCAACGATCCACCCAGGGGGGGACTAGCGGGGGGGCCGGAGACCCAGTACTTC
CASNDPPRGGLAGGPETQYF
>TRBV6-1|14|-|TRBJ1-1|-
TGTGCCAGCACCCCGACGACAGCGAACACTGAAGCTTTCTTT
CASTPTTANTEAFF
>TRBV7-8|15|-|TRBJ1-2|-
TGTGCCAGCAGCTTAGCGGGGAGGGCCTCCTATGGCTACACCTTC
CASSLAGRASYGYTF
>TRBV20-1|13|-|TRBJ1-5|TRBD1
TGCAGTGCGTGGACAGGGGGCAATCAGCCCCAGCATTTT
CSAWTGGNQPQHF
>TRBV20-1|15|-|TRBJ1-1|-
TGCAGTGCTGGTCCCAGGGGATTGGTGGACACTGAAGCTTTCTTT
CSAGPRGLVDTEAFF
>TRBV10-3|14|-|TRBJ1-5|-
TGTGCCATCAGACCCGGGGATAGCAATCAGCCCCAGCATTTT
CAIRPGDSNQPQHF
>TRBV6-1|11|-|TRBJ1-2|-
TGTGCCAGCGGGTCTAACTATGGCTACACCTTC
CASGSNYGYTF
>TRBV12-3/TRBV12-4|13|-|TRBJ1-6|TRBD1
TGTGCCAGCAGTCAGGGGGAAGACTCACCCCTCCACTTT
CASSQGEDSPLHF
>TRBV12-3/TRBV12-4|12|-|TRBJ1-1|TRBD1
TGTGCCAGCAAACGGGACAGGGGGCTTGCTTTCTTT
CASKRDRGLAFF
>TRBV7-9|14|-|TRBJ1-1|-
TGTGCCAGCACGGTGGCAGGGGCGGCCACTGAAGCTTTCTTT
CASTVAGAATEAFF
>TRBV5-4|13|-|TRBJ2-5|-
TGTGCCAGCAGCTTGTGGGAGGGGGCAACCCAGTACTTC
CASSLWEGATQYF
>TRBV27|16|few|TRBJ2-7|TRBD2
TGTGCCAGCAGATCGCGACCGGGACTAGCGGCCTACGAGCAGTACTTC
CASRSRPGLAAYEQYF
>TRBV7-9|11|few|TRBJ2-3|-
TGTGCCAGCAGCTTAGGAGGGGCTCGGTATTTT
CASSLGGARYF